This T cell receptor beta chain derives from a study of cytomegalovirus exposure and HLA in healthy donors. Study conclusions and caveats: Later genetic work tied a missense DCLRE1C variant to beta-chain V and J trimming. Sequencing depth across donors, presence/absence analyses assumed, was roughly uniform. Specific recognition of CMV antigens was confirmed in vitro for three chains (all CMV-associated). Generally TCR sequences proved uncommon, though certain public TCRs appeared in numerous donors.

CDR1 MGHRA and CDR2 YSYEKL come from the germline V gene. This CDR3 has 15 amino acids. In regard to this clone: The antigen is undetermined.

The PCR used 60 Vbeta and 13 Jbeta primers. Sequenced by immunoSEQ multiplex PCR; TCRdb stores in-frame clones only, minus some. The data show approximately 120,000 clones, around 81% seen once. The sample was PBMCs. The TCR originated in a woman aged 25 to 39 in good health and CMV-seronegative. The V call is TRBV4-1, the J call TRBJ2-5, with 7 bases identical to TRBD2. The better agreement between TRBJ2-7 and the DNA end casts doubt on the J call. The CDR3 DNA sequence: TGCGCCAGCAGCCCACTAGCGACAAAGAGGTACGAGCAGTACTTC. This codes for CASSPLATKRYEQYF.